Below, 22 T cell receptor beta chains from the same sample are listed, as sequenced in a study of T cells after yellow fever vaccination. Each CDR3 protein is one row after TCRdb ran MiXCR on the 5' RACE reads. The sample lists about 630,000 distinct CDR3 sequences, around 12% seen once, with 15% in the top ten. The sample consisted of PBMCs, taken on the day of the yellow fever booster vaccination. These receptors were collected from a man between 25 and 39 years old who received the YFV17D yellow fever vaccine.

V is TRBV20-1 and J is TRBJ1-1, with 7 bases that match TRBD1. The germline V gene has CDR1 DFQATT and CDR2 SNEGSKA (reference sequence). J gave up 4 bases and V 6 bases, and 8 bases lay outside the gene matches. This CDR3 is built from 13 residues. The CDR3 bases are TGCAGTGCGGCGACAGGGTCGTTCACTGAAGCTTTCTTT. Its translation: CSAATGSFTEAFF.

The V gene is TRBV5-6, the J gene TRBJ1-1; no clear D gene. Per germline, CDR1 SGHDT and CDR2 YYEEEE. The CDR3 sequence is 11 residues long. Trimming shortened V by 4 bases and J by 9 bases, and 10 bases separated the two germline ends. The CDR3: CASSEQGQAFF. The DNA of the CDR3 is TGTGCCAGCAGCGAACAAGGGCAAGCTTTCTTT. The full variable domain, with the rest looked up from reference TRBV5-6 and TRBJ1-1, is DAGVTQSPTHLIKTRGQQVTLRCSPKSGHDTVSWYQQALGQGPQFIFQYYEEEERQRGNFPDRFSGHQFPNYSSELNVNALLLGDSALYLCASSEQGQAFFGQGTRLTVV.

The chain recombines TRBV20-1 with TRBJ2-7; 7 nucleotides agree with TRBD2. The CDR3 sequence is 14 residues long. In germline, CDR1 is DFQATT, CDR2 SNEGSKA (reference sequence). V shed 3 bases and J 2 bases; nucleotides not matched to a gene: 7. CDR3 nucleotide sequence: TGCAGTGCTAGCCTCTCGGGAGGTGCCTACGAGCAGTACTTC. It translates to CSASLSGGAYEQYF.

V and J are TRBV19 and TRBJ1-3; D remains unclear. The V and J ends lost 1 base and 0 bases respectively, with 4 bases between them. Germline CDR1 and CDR2: LNHDA and SQIVND (reference sequence). The CDR3 length is 14 residues. The DNA for the CDR3 is TGTGCCAGTAGTATAGGTCGCTCTGGAAACACCATATATTTT. This gives the protein CASSIGRSGNTIYF.

The chain combines TRBV3-1 with TRBJ2-2; either TRBD1 or TRBD2 may supply D (5 bases each). Germline CDR1 is LGHDT and CDR2 is YNNKEL (reference sequence). Deletions cut 5 bases from V and 6 bases from J, with 13 bases between. This CDR3 is built from 14 residues. The CDR3 region is CASSALTGPGELFF. Written as DNA, the CDR3 is TGTGCCAGCAGCGCCCTAACGGGGCCCGGGGAGCTGTTTTTT.

This clonotype was detected ten times or more. The chain links TRBV7-2 to TRBJ2-3; D not certain. Germline V gene data show CDR1 as SGHTA and CDR2 as FQGNSA. This CDR3 has 14 amino acids. The V end was cut by 5 bases, the J end by 2 bases, with 11 bases between. The CDR3 spells CASSPSTNTDTQYF. CDR3 nucleotide sequence: TGTGCCAGCAGCCCATCAACAAACACAGATACGCAGTATTTT.

The chain couples TRBV7-7 to TRBJ2-2; tentative D call: TRBD2 (5 bases). Germline CDR1 and CDR2: SSHAT and FNYEAQ (reference sequence). This CDR3 comprises 15 residues. Trimming took off 4 bases at V and 5 bases at J, with 14 bases between the two ends. The CDR3 DNA sequence: TGTGCCAGCAGCTCGGACGGGGTTGGTACCGGGGAGCTGTTTTTT. It codes for CASSSDGVGTGELFF.

In its sample, this clonotype was seen a few times. The V call is TRBV7-8, the J call TRBJ2-1; 10 nucleotides agree with TRBD1. Per germline, CDR1 SGHVS and CDR2 FQNEAQ. With 4 bases clipped from V and 3 bases from J, the junction kept 3 bases outside the gene matches. The CDR3 consists of 15 residues. As DNA, the CDR3 is TGTGCCAGCAGCTCCGGACAGGGGGTCTACAATGAGCAGTTCTTC. Protein product: CASSSGQGVYNEQFF.

The chain uses TRBV20-1 and TRBJ2-3, with 11 bases fitting TRBD2. CDR1 and CDR2 from the germline V gene are DFQATT and SNEGSKA (reference sequence). V dropped 1 base and J dropped 4; count of bases not matched to a gene: 4. The CDR3 consists of 15 residues. The CDR3 spells CSARGPSGRSDTQYF. The CDR3 DNA sequence: TGCAGTGCTAGAGGCCCTAGCGGGAGGTCAGATACGCAGTATTTT.

The chain carries TRBV21-1 and TRBJ2-1. TRBV21-1 is a known pseudogene. The length of the CDR3 is 14 residues. CDR3 protein: CARSGLSSYNEQFF. The DNA of the CDR3 is TGTGCCAGAAGCGGGCTAAGCTCCTACAATGAGCAGTTCTTC.

The rearrangement uses TRBV7-2 and TRBJ2-7; the match to TRBD2 covers 9 bases. J lost 3 bases, V lost 3 bases, and 12 bases had no gene match. The germline V gene has CDR1 SGHTA and CDR2 FQGNSA. The CDR3 has 17 residues. In DNA, the CDR3 is TGTGCCAGCAGCTTTCTCGATAGCGGGAGAGGCCACTACGAGCAGTACTTC. Its protein is CASSFLDSGRGHYEQYF.

The gene calls are TRBV4-2 and TRBJ2-7, with 14 bases lining up with TRBD2. J was trimmed by 4 bases and V by 0 bases; bases with no gene match: 5. The CDR3 has 17 amino acids. Looked up from germline, CDR1 is LGHNA and CDR2 is YNFKEQ. The CDR3 loop is CASSQEGLAGDLYEQYF. As DNA, the CDR3 is TGTGCCAGCAGCCAAGAGGGACTAGCGGGAGATCTTTACGAGCAGTACTTC.

This clonotype was picked up a small number of times. V usage is TRBV4-3 and J usage is TRBJ2-1, with a tentative D call TRBD2 (5 bases). Germline V gene lookup returns CDR1 LGHNA and CDR2 YSLEER. V shed 0 bases and J shed 13 bases, with 19 bases lying between them. This CDR3 is built from 15 residues. The CDR3: CASSQDRGGGGGQFF. The CDR3, as DNA: TGCGCCAGCAGCCAAGATAGAGGCGGTGGAGGAGGTCAGTTCTTC.

This chain links TRBV30 with TRBJ2-5; D remains unclear. With 2 bases removed from V and 5 bases from J, the gap between germline ends came to 15 bases. This CDR3 contains 14 residues. CDR1 and CDR2 from the germline V gene are GTSNPN and SVGIG (reference sequence). The CDR3 DNA follows: TGTGCCTGGAGTAAGGGTAACCCCCCGGAGACCCAGTACTTC. Encoded protein: CAWSKGNPPETQYF.

With regard to this clonotype: The missing conserved phenylalanine or tryptophan at the end of this CDR3 makes a read error likely. The chain's CDR3 is CSARDLDFAGGPNEQFL. The CDR3, as DNA: TGCAGTGCTAGAGATCTGGATTTCGCGGGAGGGCCAAATGAGCAGTTCCTC. The chain recombines TRBV20-1 with TRBJ2-1, with TRBD2 matching 9 bases. Per the germline V gene, CDR1 is DFQATT and CDR2 is SNEGSKA (reference sequence). This CDR3 is 17 amino acids long. J lost 7 bases, V lost 0 bases, and 13 bases had no gene match.

This clonotype has just a few counts. J is TRBJ1-4 and V is TRBV18; TRBD1 is a possible D gene (5 bases). The CDR3 sequence is 15 residues long. Per the germline V gene, CDR1 is KGHSH and CDR2 is LQKENI. V lost 2 bases to trimming and J lost 3 bases, with 10 bases between them. CDR3 sequence reads: CASSPLGVANEKLFF. Written as DNA, the CDR3 is TGTGCCAGCTCACCATTGGGGGTGGCTAATGAAAAACTGTTTTTT.

In its sample, this clonotype was seen a few times. The chain combines TRBV5-4 with TRBJ2-5, with D uncertain. Trimming left V 4 bases short and J 3 bases short, with 10 bases between. From germline, CDR1 is SGHNT and CDR2 YYREEE (reference sequence). CDR3 size: 13 residues. The CDR3 protein is CASSSQMEETQYF. CDR3 DNA: TGTGCCAGCAGCAGCCAGATGGAAGAGACCCAGTACTTC.

As regards this clonotype: A much larger clone differs from this one at a single base, so this may be a read error. The rearrangement links TRBV11-2 to TRBJ2-7, with 11 positions matching TRBD2. V lost 4 bases to trimming and J lost 2 bases; unmatched junction nucleotides: 4. This CDR3 is built from 15 residues. Germline-derived CDR1 and CDR2 are SGHAT and FQNNGV. The CDR3 reads CASSSIAGGPYEQYF. For the CDR3, the DNA is TGTGCCAGCAGCTCCATAGCGGGAGGGCCCTACGAGCAGTACTTC.

This clonotype has at least ten counts. This rearrangement joins TRBV25-1 to TRBJ2-1; D may correspond to TRBD1 or TRBD2 (5 bases each). The CDR3 has 14 residues. Between the trimmed V and J ends, which lost 2 bases and 1 base, there was a span of 6 bases. The germline CDR1 and CDR2 sequences are MGHDK and SYGVNS. The CDR3 protein is CASSEGGSYNEQFF. The CDR3, as DNA: TGTGCCAGCAGTGAAGGGGGTTCCTACAATGAGCAGTTCTTC.

In its sample, this clonotype was seen many times. V gene TRBV20-1 combines with J gene TRBJ2-2; D unresolved. The CDR3 length is 12 residues. CDR1 DFQATT and CDR2 SNEGSKA come from the germline V gene (reference sequence). V was shortened by 3 bases and J by 7 bases, with 9 bases between the two germline ends. This CDR3 reads CSASPSGGELFF. DNA for the CDR3: TGCAGTGCTAGCCCCTCGGGCGGGGAGCTGTTTTTT.

This clonotype was detected only a few times. The V and J genes are TRBV7-2 and TRBJ2-7; D is undetermined. The CDR3 has 15 residues. Germline V lookup: CDR1 SGHTA, CDR2 FQGNSA. The V end was cut by 5 bases, the J end by 2 bases, with 16 bases between. CDR3 protein: CASSPQPGHTYEQYF. CDR3 DNA: TGTGCCAGCAGCCCGCAACCGGGCCACACCTACGAGCAGTACTTC. Using reference TRBV7-2 and TRBJ2-7 for the parts outside the CDR3, the full variable domain is GAGVSQSPSNKVTEKGKDVELRCDPISGHTALYWYRQSLGQGLEFLIYFQGNSAPDKSGLPSDRFSAERTGGSVSTLTIQRTQQEDSAVYLCASSPQPGHTYEQYFGPGTRLTVT.

There are many counts of this clonotype. This sequence joins TRBV7-9 and TRBJ1-1; D gene ambiguous. CDR3 length equals 16 residues. CDR1 is SEHNR, CDR2 FQNEAQ, per germline (reference sequence). Trimming left V 4 bases short and J 1 base short, with 16 bases between. In DNA form, the CDR3 reads TGTGCCAGCAGCTCCGCCAGCCTGATTGAGAACACTGAAGCTTTCTTT. It encodes CASSSASLIENTEAFF.